Described below is a single T cell receptor beta chain sequence and its context. This entry comes from a study of blood T cell repertoires in COVID-19. Study overall: Spain, Italy and the United States supplied samples that represented acute and convalescent COVID-19. PBMCs, B-cell-depleted T cells, or T cells provided the cDNA or gDNA that made up the material.

The V and J ends lost 1 base and 7 bases respectively, with 16 bases between them. The CDR3 covers 15 residues. Per the germline V gene, CDR1 is SGHAT and CDR2 is FQNNGV. Original processing notes: Nucleated cell counts were estimated from reference gene primer amplification. Assay: immunoSEQ multiplex PCR; the TCRdb copy retains only in-frame clones and omits some. The V and J calls and clone size were taken over from that table, and D and trimming were inferred from the DNA. The repertoire consists of about 230,000 clones, with over 70% occurring once and the leading ten covering 27%. The rearrangement joins TRBV11-2 to TRBJ1-2; D gene unclear. The source material was peripheral blood. This TCR derives from a man aged 40-55 years with acute or convalescent COVID-19. The CDR3 nucleotides read TGTGCCAGCAGCTTAGGCGGAGGCCCGGTTACTGGCTACACCTTC. Protein: CASSLGGGPVTGYTF.